These T cell receptor beta chains were read from a single sample in a study of STAT5B mutations in CD4+ large granular lymphocyte leukemia. The table came from immunoSEQ multiplex PCR; TCRdb's copy has only in-frame clones and leaves some out. The table records about 40,000 clones, 84% of them present only once. Sequenced sample: CD4+ T cells from blood buffy coats. The receptors derive from a human donor in good health. Both conserved end residues are part of each CDR3. Each record gives: D gene, V gene, clone size, J gene, CDR3 protein, CDR3 DNA. A D gene is named only where the DNA matches it firmly. The listing skips clone size in some rows; elsewhere it reads once, few, many or a size class.

NA	TRBV27	NA	TRBJ1-2	CASSRADVVGYTF	TGTGCCAGCAGCCGGGCCGATGTGGTTGGCTACACCTTC
TRBD2	TRBV6-5	NA	TRBJ2-1	CASSYTRAGGEQFF	TGTGCCAGCAGTTACACTCGAGCGGGGGGTGAGCAGTTCTTC
NA	TRBV6-5	NA	TRBJ1-4	CASSYSNPTNNEKLFF	TGTGCCAGCAGTTACTCGAATCCGACAAATAATGAAAAACTGTTTTTT
NA	TRBV6-5	NA	TRBJ2-2	CASSYGGGNTGELFF	TGTGCCAGCAGTTACGGCGGGGGCAACACCGGGGAGCTGTTTTTT
NA	TRBV6-6	NA	TRBJ1-1	CASLKDRGTEAFF	TGTGCCAGCCTTAAAGATAGGGGCACTGAAGCTTTCTTT
NA	TRBV6-5	NA	TRBJ1-1	CASSRGGGGYTEAFF	TGTGCCAGCAGCCGGGGGGGAGGGGGGTACACTGAAGCTTTCTTT
NA	TRBV5-6	NA	TRBJ2-6	CASSSQGTGANVLTF	TGTGCCAGCAGCTCACAGGGCACTGGGGCCAACGTCCTGACTTTC
TRBD1	TRBV18	NA	TRBJ1-2	CASSPAGTGEGYTF	TGTGCCAGCTCACCCGCCGGGACAGGGGAAGGCTACACCTTC
NA	TRBV19	NA	TRBJ1-1	CASSITGGNTEAFF	TGTGCCAGTAGTATAACAGGAGGGAACACTGAAGCTTTCTTT
NA	TRBV6-6	NA	TRBJ2-5	CASSYGFETQYF	TGTGCCAGCAGTTATGGGTTTGAGACCCAGTACTTC
NA	TRBV18	NA	TRBJ1-1	CASSPSWENTEAFF	TGTGCCAGCTCACCAAGTTGGGAGAACACTGAAGCTTTCTTT
TRBD1	TRBV7-3	few	TRBJ2-7	CASSIQGGEQYF	TGTGCCAGCAGCATACAGGGGGGCGAGCAGTACTTC
TRBD1	TRBV5-1	NA	TRBJ1-1	CASSSRQGYAEAFF	TGCGCCAGCAGCTCCCGACAGGGGTACGCTGAAGCTTTCTTT
NA	TRBV29-1	NA	TRBJ2-7	CSVDEGGDEQYF	TGCAGCGTTGATGAGGGGGGGGACGAGCAGTACTTC
TRBD2	TRBV7-9	NA	TRBJ2-1	CASSRAGTSLLNEQFF	TGTGCCAGCAGCCGTGCCGGGACTAGCCTCCTCAATGAGCAGTTCTTC
TRBD1	TRBV2	NA	TRBJ1-6	CASSEARTGSNSPLHF	TGTGCCAGCAGTGAGGCGAGGACAGGCTCTAATTCACCCCTCCACTTT
NA	TRBV29-1	few	TRBJ1-2	CSVDGPYGYTF	TGCAGCGTGGACGGGCCCTATGGCTACACCTTC
NA	TRBV2	few	TRBJ1-2	CASTFMTAYYGYTF	TGTGCCAGCACCTTTATGACAGCGTACTATGGCTACACCTTC
NA	TRBV6-5	NA	TRBJ2-7	CASSYGGDSSYEQYF	TGTGCCAGCAGTTACGGAGGGGACAGCTCCTACGAGCAGTACTTC
TRBD1	TRBV6-6	NA	TRBJ1-6	CASTKDRDRYSPLHF	TGTGCCAGCACCAAGGACAGGGATCGGTATTCACCCCTCCACTTT
NA	TRBV19	NA	TRBJ2-2	CASSIALNTGELFF	TGTGCCAGTAGTATAGCCTTGAACACCGGGGAGCTGTTTTTT
NA	TRBV18	NA	TRBJ1-5	CASSNQGGAARGGPQHF	TGTGCCAGCTCAAACCAAGGCGGGGCAGCAAGGGGCGGGCCCCAGCATTTT
TRBD1	TRBV6-5	NA	TRBJ1-5	CASREGGGALQPQHF	TGTGCCAGCAGGGAGGGAGGGGGCGCACTTCAGCCCCAGCATTTT
TRBD1	TRBV18	NA	TRBJ1-6	CASSPPGDSRSPLHF	TGTGCCAGCTCACCACCGGGGGACAGTAGATCACCCCTCCACTTT
NA	TRBV5-6	NA	TRBJ2-1	CASSVLTYPGQFF	TGTGCCAGCAGCGTACTGACCTACCCGGGGCAGTTCTTC